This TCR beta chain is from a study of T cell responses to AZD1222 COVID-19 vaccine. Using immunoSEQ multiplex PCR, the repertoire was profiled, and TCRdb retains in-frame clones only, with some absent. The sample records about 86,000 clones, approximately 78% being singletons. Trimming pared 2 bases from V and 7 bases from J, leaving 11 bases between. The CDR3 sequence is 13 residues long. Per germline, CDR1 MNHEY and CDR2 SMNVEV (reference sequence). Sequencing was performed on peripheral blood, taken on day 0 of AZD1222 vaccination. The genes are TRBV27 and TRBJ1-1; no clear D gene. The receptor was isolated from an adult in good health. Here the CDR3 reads CASSLDRADEAFF. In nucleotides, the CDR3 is TGTGCCAGCAGTTTAGACCGGGCCGATGAAGCTTTCTTT.